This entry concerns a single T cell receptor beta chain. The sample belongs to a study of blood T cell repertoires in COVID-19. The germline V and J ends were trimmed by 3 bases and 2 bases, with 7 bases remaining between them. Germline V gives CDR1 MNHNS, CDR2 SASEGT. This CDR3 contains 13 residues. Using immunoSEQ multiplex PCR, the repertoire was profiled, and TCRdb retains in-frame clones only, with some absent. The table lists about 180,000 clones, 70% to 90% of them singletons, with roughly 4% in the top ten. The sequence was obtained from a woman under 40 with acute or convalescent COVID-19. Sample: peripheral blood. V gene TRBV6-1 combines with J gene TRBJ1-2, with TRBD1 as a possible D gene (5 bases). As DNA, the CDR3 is TGTGCCAGCAGTGATCAGGGAAACTATGGCTACACCTTC. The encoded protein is CASSDQGNYGYTF.